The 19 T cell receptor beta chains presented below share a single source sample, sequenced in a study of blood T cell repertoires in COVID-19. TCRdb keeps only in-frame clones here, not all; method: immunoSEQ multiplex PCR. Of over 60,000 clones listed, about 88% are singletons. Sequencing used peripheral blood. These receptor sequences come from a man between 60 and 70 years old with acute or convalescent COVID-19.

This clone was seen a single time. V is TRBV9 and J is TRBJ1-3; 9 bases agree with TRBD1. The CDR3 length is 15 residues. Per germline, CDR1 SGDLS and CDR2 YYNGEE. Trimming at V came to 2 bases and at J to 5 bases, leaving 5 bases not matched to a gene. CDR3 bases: TGTGCCAGCAGCGTCGGACAGGGGTTGAGAAACACCATATATTTT. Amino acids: CASSVGQGLRNTIYF.

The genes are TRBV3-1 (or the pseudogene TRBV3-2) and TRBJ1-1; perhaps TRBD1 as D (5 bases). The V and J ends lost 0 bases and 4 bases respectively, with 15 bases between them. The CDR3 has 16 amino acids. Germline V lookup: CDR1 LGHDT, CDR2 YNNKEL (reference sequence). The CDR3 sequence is CASSQERTLSGTEAFF. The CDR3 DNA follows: TGTGCCAGCAGCCAAGAGAGGACACTCTCCGGCACTGAAGCTTTCTTT.

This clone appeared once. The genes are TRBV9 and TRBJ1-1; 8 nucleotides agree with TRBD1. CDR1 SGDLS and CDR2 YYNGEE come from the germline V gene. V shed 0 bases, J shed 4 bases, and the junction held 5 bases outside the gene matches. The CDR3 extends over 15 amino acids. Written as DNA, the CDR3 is TGTGCCAGCAGCGTAGCTGGGACAGGTTCCACTGAAGCTTTCTTT. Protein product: CASSVAGTGSTEAFF. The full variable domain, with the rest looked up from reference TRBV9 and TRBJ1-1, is DSGVTQTPKHLITATGQRVTLRCSPRSGDLSVYWYQQSLDQGLQFLIQYYNGEERAKGNILERFSAQQFPDLHSELNLSSLELGDSALYFCASSVAGTGSTEAFFGQGTRLTVV.

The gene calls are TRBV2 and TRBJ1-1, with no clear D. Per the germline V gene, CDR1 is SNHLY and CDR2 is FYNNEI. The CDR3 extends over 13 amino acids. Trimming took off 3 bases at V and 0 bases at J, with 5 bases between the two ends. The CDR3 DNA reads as TGTGCCAGCAGTGAGCGGATGAACACTGAAGCTTTCTTT. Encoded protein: CASSERMNTEAFF.

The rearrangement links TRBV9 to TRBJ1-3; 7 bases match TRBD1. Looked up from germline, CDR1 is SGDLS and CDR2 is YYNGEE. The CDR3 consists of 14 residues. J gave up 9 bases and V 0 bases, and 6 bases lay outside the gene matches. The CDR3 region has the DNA TGTGCCAGCAGCGTAGAAGGGGGCTTTGGCACCATATATTTT. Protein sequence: CASSVEGGFGTIYF.

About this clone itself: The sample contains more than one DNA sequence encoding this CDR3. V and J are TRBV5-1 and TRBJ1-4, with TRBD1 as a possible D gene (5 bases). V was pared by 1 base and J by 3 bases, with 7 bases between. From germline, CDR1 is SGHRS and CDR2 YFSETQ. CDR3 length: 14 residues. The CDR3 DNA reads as TGCGCCAGCAGCTTGTCAGGGTCTAATGAAAAACTGTTTTTT. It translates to CASSLSGSNEKLFF. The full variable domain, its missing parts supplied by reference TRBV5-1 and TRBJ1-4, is KAGVTQTPRYLIKTRGQQVTLSCSPISGHRSVSWYQQTPGQGLQFLFEYFSETQRNKGNFPGRFSGRQFSNSRSEMNVSTLELGDSALYLCASSLSGSNEKLFFGSGTQLSVL.

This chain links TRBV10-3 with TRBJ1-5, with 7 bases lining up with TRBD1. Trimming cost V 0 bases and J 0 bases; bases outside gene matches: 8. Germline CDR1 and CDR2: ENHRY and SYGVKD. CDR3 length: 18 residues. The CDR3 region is CAISESTGTPISNQPQHF. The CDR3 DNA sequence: TGTGCCATCAGTGAGTCGACAGGGACACCAATTAGCAATCAGCCCCAGCATTTT.

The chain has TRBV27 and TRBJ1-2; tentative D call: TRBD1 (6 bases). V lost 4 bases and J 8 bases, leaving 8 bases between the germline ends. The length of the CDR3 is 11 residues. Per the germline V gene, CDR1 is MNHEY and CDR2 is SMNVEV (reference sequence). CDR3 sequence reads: CASSSGVGYTF. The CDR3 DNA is TGTGCCAGCAGTTCAGGGGTCGGCTACACCTTC.

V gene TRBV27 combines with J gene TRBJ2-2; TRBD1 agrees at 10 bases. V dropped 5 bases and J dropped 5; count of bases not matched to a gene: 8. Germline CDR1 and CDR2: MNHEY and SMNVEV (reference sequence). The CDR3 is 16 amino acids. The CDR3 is CASSNGQGVRTGELFF. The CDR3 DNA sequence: TGTGCCAGCAGTAACGGACAGGGGGTGAGAACCGGGGAGCTGTTTTTT.

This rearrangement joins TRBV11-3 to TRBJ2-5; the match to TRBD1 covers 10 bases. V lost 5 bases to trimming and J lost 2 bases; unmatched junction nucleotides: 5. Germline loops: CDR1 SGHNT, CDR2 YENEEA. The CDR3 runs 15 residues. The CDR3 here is CASSPGTGAQETQYF. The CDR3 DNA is TGTGCCAGCAGCCCTGGGACAGGGGCTCAAGAGACCCAGTACTTC.

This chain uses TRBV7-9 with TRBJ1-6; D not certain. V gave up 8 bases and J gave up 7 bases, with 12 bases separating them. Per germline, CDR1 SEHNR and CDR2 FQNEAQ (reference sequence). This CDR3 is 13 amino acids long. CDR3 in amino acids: CASSMGLNSPLHF. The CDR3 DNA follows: TGTGCCAGCTCCATGGGCTTGAATTCACCCCTCCACTTT.

CDR3 residues: CASSKAGTGTHIYGYTF. Written as DNA, the CDR3 is TGTGCCAGCAGTAAAGCCGGGACAGGGACTCATATTTATGGCTACACCTTC. The rearrangement joins TRBV28 to TRBJ1-2; TRBD1 aligns across 9 bases. V was clipped by 5 bases and J by 5 bases; unmatched bases: 15. The length of the CDR3 is 17 residues. The germline V gene has CDR1 MDHEN and CDR2 SYDVKM.

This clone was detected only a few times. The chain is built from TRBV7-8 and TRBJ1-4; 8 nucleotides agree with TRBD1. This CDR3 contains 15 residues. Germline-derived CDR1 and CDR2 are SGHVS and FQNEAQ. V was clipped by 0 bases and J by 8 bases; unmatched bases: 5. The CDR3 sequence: CASSLAGTGNEKLFF. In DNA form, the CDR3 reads TGTGCCAGCAGCTTAGCCGGGACAGGCAACGAAAAACTGTTTTTT. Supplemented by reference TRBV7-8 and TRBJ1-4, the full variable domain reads GAGVSQSPRYKVAKRGQDVALRCDPISGHVSLFWYQQALGQGPEFLTYFQNEAQLDKSGLPSDRFFAERPEGSVSTLKIQRTQQEDSAVYLCASSLAGTGNEKLFFGSGTQLSVL.

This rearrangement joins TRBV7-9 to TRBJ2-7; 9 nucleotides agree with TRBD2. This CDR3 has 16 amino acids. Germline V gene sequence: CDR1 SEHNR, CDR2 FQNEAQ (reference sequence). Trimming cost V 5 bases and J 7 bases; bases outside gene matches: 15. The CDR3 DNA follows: TGTGCCAGCAGCCTCTTTGGGACTAGCCGTTTTTGGGAGCAGTACTTC. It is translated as CASSLFGTSRFWEQYF.

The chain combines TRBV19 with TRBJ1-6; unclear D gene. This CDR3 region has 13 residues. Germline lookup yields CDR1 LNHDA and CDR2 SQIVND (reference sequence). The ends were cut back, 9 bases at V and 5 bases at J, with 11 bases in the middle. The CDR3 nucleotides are TGTGCCAGCGGGTTCCCCGATAATTCACCCCTCCACTTT. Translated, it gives CASGFPDNSPLHF. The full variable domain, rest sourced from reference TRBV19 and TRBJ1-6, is DGGITQSPKYLFRKEGQNVTLSCEQNLNHDAMYWYRQDPGQGLRLIYYSQIVNDFQKGDIAEGYSVSREKKESFPLTVTSAQKNPTAFYLCASGFPDNSPLHFGNGTRLTVT.

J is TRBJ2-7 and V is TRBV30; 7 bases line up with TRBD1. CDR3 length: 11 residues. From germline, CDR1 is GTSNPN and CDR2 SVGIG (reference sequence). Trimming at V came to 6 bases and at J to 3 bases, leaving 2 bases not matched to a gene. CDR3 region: CACGTDYEQYF. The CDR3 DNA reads TGTGCCTGCGGGACAGACTACGAGCAGTACTTC. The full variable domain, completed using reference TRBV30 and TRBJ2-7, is SQTIHQWPATLVQPVGSPLSLECTVEGTSNPNLYWYRQAAGRGLQLLFYSVGIGQISSEVPQNLSASRPQDRQFILSSKKLLLSDSGFYLCACGTDYEQYFGPGTRLTVT.

The CDR3 nucleotides read TGCAGTGCTAGTAAACAGGGTAGGAATGAGCAGTTCTTC. It specifies CSASKQGRNEQFF. V gene TRBV20-1 combines with J gene TRBJ2-1; possibly TRBD1 for D (6 bases). In germline, CDR1 is DFQATT, CDR2 SNEGSKA (reference sequence). Trimming took 3 bases from V and 7 from J, leaving 13 bases between them. This CDR3 has 13 residues.

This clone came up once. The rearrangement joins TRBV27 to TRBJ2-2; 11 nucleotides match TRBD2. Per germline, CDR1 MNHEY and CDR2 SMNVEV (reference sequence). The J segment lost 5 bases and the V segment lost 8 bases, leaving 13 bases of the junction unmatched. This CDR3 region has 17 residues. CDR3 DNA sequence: TGTGCCAGCCGCTACTCGGGACTAGCGGAAAAAACCGGGGAGCTGTTTTTT. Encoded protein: CASRYSGLAEKTGELFF.

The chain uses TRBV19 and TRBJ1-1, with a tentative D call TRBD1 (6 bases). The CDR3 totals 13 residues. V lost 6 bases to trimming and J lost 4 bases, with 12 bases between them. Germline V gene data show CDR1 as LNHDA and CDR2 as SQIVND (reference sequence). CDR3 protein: CASSGTRVTEAFF. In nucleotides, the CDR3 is TGTGCCAGTAGCGGGACAAGAGTCACTGAAGCTTTCTTT.